A selection of T cell receptor beta chains follows, all from one sample in a study of neoadjuvant nivolumab and ipilimumab in lung cancer. The protocol was immunoSEQ multiplex PCR, while the TCRdb copy is restricted to in-frame clones and leaves out a portion. The data contain about 18,000 clones, 75% to 90% of them seen just once; the ten biggest clones take up approximately 2.1%. Specimen: peripheral blood, collected before neoadjuvant nivolumab, alone or with ipilimumab. The receptors originated from an adult with non-small cell lung cancer. CDR3s leave out the opening cysteine and the closing phenylalanine or tryptophan. The D gene is left open where the match is weak. Expanded clones are given a class, and other clones once, few, many or no size at all.

v_call: TRBV7-2
d_call: NA
clone_size: NA
cdr3_aa: ASRQSLNTGELF

v_call: TRBV7-2
d_call: TRBD1
clone_size: NA
cdr3_aa: ASTPGGHRGETQY

v_call: TRBV10-3
d_call: NA
clone_size: few
cdr3_aa: AISESGNYGYT

v_call: TRBV19
d_call: TRBD2
clone_size: NA
cdr3_aa: ASSSTTSGRQNEQF

v_call: TRBV11-2
d_call: TRBD2
clone_size: NA
cdr3_aa: ASSLSGLAGNEQF

v_call: TRBV4-2
d_call: TRBD2
clone_size: NA
cdr3_aa: ASSQNLGLAGGSYEQY

v_call: TRBV9
d_call: NA
clone_size: NA
cdr3_aa: ASSVAGFDDEQY

v_call: TRBV10-3
d_call: NA
clone_size: NA
cdr3_aa: AISGVQNTEAF

v_call: TRBV2
d_call: NA
clone_size: NA
cdr3_aa: ASSDALLRSETQY

v_call: TRBV12-5
d_call: NA
clone_size: NA
cdr3_aa: ASGLAGTTDTQY

v_call: TRBV30
d_call: TRBD2
clone_size: NA
cdr3_aa: AWSWIAGGDEQF

v_call: TRBV14
d_call: TRBD1
clone_size: NA
cdr3_aa: ASSPTGAVQPQH

v_call: TRBV11-2
d_call: NA
clone_size: NA
cdr3_aa: PTRRGPGGIGPSYEQY

v_call: TRBV2
d_call: NA
clone_size: NA
cdr3_aa: ASSEVRGAVPYEQY

v_call: TRBV6-5
d_call: NA
clone_size: NA
cdr3_aa: ASSTTAINYGYT

v_call: TRBV4-1
d_call: TRBD2
clone_size: NA
cdr3_aa: ASSQDRASGSHEQY

v_call: TRBV4-2
d_call: NA
clone_size: few
cdr3_aa: ASSQEFGDTGELF

v_call: TRBV6-5
d_call: NA
clone_size: NA
cdr3_aa: ASSYSSEWTEAF

v_call: TRBV2
d_call: NA
clone_size: NA
cdr3_aa: ASRPGTRTYEQY

v_call: TRBV5-1
d_call: TRBD1
clone_size: NA
cdr3_aa: ASSLYFGTGGTGELF

v_call: TRBV30
d_call: NA
clone_size: NA
cdr3_aa: AWSIQDQETQY

v_call: TRBV7-2
d_call: NA
clone_size: NA
cdr3_aa: ASSMGANTEAF

v_call: TRBV18
d_call: NA
clone_size: NA
cdr3_aa: ASSPTGGDTEAF

v_call: TRBV5-1
d_call: TRBD1
clone_size: once
cdr3_aa: ASSLARDRDIYEQY

v_call: TRBV5-1
d_call: NA
clone_size: NA
cdr3_aa: ASSLAALMNTEAF

v_call: TRBV9
d_call: TRBD1
clone_size: NA
cdr3_aa: ASSLPAGGGTQY

v_call: TRBV29-1
d_call: TRBD2
clone_size: NA
cdr3_aa: SVEGTSGGNYEQY

v_call: TRBV28
d_call: NA
clone_size: NA
cdr3_aa: ASSFGKGYEQY

v_call: TRBV30
d_call: NA
clone_size: few
cdr3_aa: AWGRSNTEAF

v_call: TRBV5-4
d_call: TRBD2
clone_size: NA
cdr3_aa: ASSLAGGSTNEQF

v_call: TRBV2
d_call: NA
clone_size: few
cdr3_aa: ASSEAGRNTEAF

v_call: TRBV25-1
d_call: NA
clone_size: NA
cdr3_aa: ASSGRRQF

v_call: TRBV6-8
d_call: NA
clone_size: NA
cdr3_aa: ASSYSGAISY

v_call: TRBV9
d_call: TRBD2
clone_size: NA
cdr3_aa: ASSPGLAGGPYQETQY